The clone carrying this T cell receptor beta chain was detected only once. Clones were read by immunoSEQ multiplex PCR, and TCRdb kept only the in-frame ones, dropping some. The sample holds 100,000 or so clones, around 87% seen once. The data were taken from a study of glioma-infiltrating T cells after dendritic cell vaccination. The time point here: after dendritic cell vaccination, including at tumor progression/relapse. Isocitrate dehydrogenase mutation was absent in all glioblastoma patients. This TCR was recovered from a human donor with glioblastoma. The sample was blood, taken after dendritic cell vaccination.

CDR3 bases: TGTGCCTGCCCTGTCGTTGAGCTCTCTGGCTACACCTTC. This encodes CACPVVELSGYTF. The gene calls are TRBV30 and TRBJ1-2, with no clear D. The CDR3 has 13 amino acids. Germline lookup yields CDR1 GTSNPN and CDR2 SVGIG (reference sequence). Trimming left V 6 bases short and J 7 bases short, with 18 bases between.